This is a list of T cell receptor beta chains from one sample in a study of T-cell memory formation after mild COVID-19. TCRdb redid the calling of the 5' RACE reads with MiXCR, one entry per CDR3 protein. The sample has about 350,000 distinct CDR3 sequences, approximately 15% seen once. The sequencing input was PBMCs or a T cell subset sorted from them (not recorded which). The receptors were gathered from a man between 18 and 35 years old who had mild COVID-19 (a few samples of this study predate the infection). Cell type and time point are not known. Each CDR3 is given with its conserved first and last residue. A D gene is named only where the DNA matches it firmly. Clone size appears in some rows only: once, few, many, or a class for an expanded clone.

-	TRBV12-5	TRBJ2-1	few	CASGFGGLENEQFF	TGTGCTAGTGGTTTTGGGGGATTAGAGAATGAGCAGTTCTTC
TRBD1	TRBV6-2/TRBV6-3	TRBJ1-2	few	CASSSDRNFYGYTF	TGTGCCAGCAGTTCGGACAGGAACTTCTATGGCTACACCTTC
TRBD2	TRBV9	TRBJ2-1	few	CASSVGTSGGVLHNEQFF	TGTGCCAGCAGCGTAGGGACTAGCGGGGGGGTATTACACAATGAGCAGTTCTTC
TRBD1	TRBV7-9	TRBJ1-1	-	CASTNQTGGTEAFF	TGTGCCAGCACCAACCAGACAGGGGGCACTGAAGCTTTCTTT
-	TRBV7-9	TRBJ2-1	few	CASSLGPPPRGEQFF	TGTGCCAGCAGCTTGGGCCCCCCTCCCCGCGGTGAGCAGTTCTTC
-	TRBV4-3	TRBJ2-5	-	CASSLQAGGVRETQYF	TGCGCCAGCAGCCTCCAGGCCGGCGGGGTAAGGGAGACCCAGTACTTC
-	TRBV6-2/TRBV6-3	TRBJ2-3	-	CASSYRGGQGTQYF	TGTGCCAGCAGTTACCGCGGAGGGCAGGGTACGCAGTATTTT
-	TRBV4-3	TRBJ2-2	few	CASSQEGGQNTGELFF	TGCGCCAGCAGCCAAGAAGGGGGACAAAACACCGGGGAGCTGTTTTTT
-	TRBV10-2	TRBJ2-5	many	CASSGFSRGLGETQYF	TGCGCCAGCAGTGGGTTCTCGAGGGGTCTCGGGGAGACCCAGTACTTC
-	TRBV24-1	TRBJ2-2	few	CATKEGYGGELFF	TGTGCCACCAAGGAGGGGTATGGCGGGGAGCTGTTTTTT
-	TRBV18	TRBJ1-1	-	CASSPRSSLITFF	TGTGCCAGCTCACCACGGTCCAGCCTCATTACTTTCTTT
TRBD1	TRBV4-3	TRBJ1-2	few	CASSLRDRGGGYTF	TGCGCCAGCAGCCTCCGGGACAGGGGTGGTGGCTACACCTTC
-	TRBV29-1	TRBJ1-1	-	CSVERRTNTEAFF	TGCAGCGTTGAAAGGCGGACGAACACTGAAGCTTTCTTT
-	TRBV6-5	TRBJ1-5	few	CASSYEAGGQPQHF	TGTGCCAGCAGTTACGAAGCGGGGGGTCAGCCCCAGCATTTT
-	TRBV5-1	TRBJ2-1	few	CASSPPMQASYNEQFF	TGCGCCAGCAGCCCGCCGATGCAGGCTTCCTACAATGAGCAGTTCTTC
-	TRBV5-6	TRBJ1-5	few	CASSSGRDGVQRQPQHF	TGTGCCAGCAGCTCGGGAAGGGACGGAGTGCAGAGGCAGCCCCAGCATTTT
TRBD1	TRBV9	TRBJ2-1	-	CASSVATPSRDRDFNEQFF	TGTGCCAGCAGCGTAGCGACGCCTTCCCGGGACAGAGACTTCAATGAGCAGTTCTTC
TRBD2	TRBV6-1	TRBJ2-3	few	CASSEASGLGGGSF	TGTGCCAGCAGTGAAGCCTCGGGCCTAGGCGGGGGTTCCTTT
-	TRBV9	TRBJ2-6	-	CASSPRGGQGNTNVLTF	TGTGCCAGCAGCCCCCGGGGAGGTCAGGGAAATACCAACGTCCTGACTTTC
TRBD1	TRBV6-2/TRBV6-3	TRBJ1-2	-	CASSGPGQINYGYTF	TGTGCCAGCAGTGGCCCGGGACAGATTAACTATGGCTACACCTTC
-	TRBV28	TRBJ2-3	-	CASSLFRGGSDTQYF	TGTGCCAGCAGTTTGTTTCGAGGCGGCTCAGATACGCAGTATTTT
-	TRBV5-1	TRBJ2-3	few	CASSGGLSDTQYF	TGCGCCAGCAGCGGTGGACTCTCAGATACGCAGTATTTT
-	TRBV5-1	TRBJ2-7	few	CASSLGKGYSYEQYF	TGCGCCAGCAGCTTGGGCAAGGGGTACTCCTACGAGCAGTACTTC
-	TRBV12-3/TRBV12-4	TRBJ2-7	many	CASSLLYEQYF	TGTGCCAGCAGCTTACTCTACGAGCAGTACTTC
TRBD1	TRBV4-1	TRBJ1-6	-	CASSHSGTGNSPLHF	TGCGCCAGCAGCCATTCAGGGACAGGGAATTCACCCCTCCACTTT
-	TRBV4-3	TRBJ2-3	few	CASSQARGSRDTQYF	TGCGCCAGCAGCCAAGCTCGCGGCTCTCGGGATACGCAGTATTTT
-	TRBV4-3	TRBJ1-5	-	CASSQHREVLNQPQHF	TGCGCCAGCAGCCAGCACAGGGAGGTTCTCAATCAGCCCCAGCATTTT
TRBD1	TRBV11-1	TRBJ1-6	few	CASSPGGNYSPLHF	TGTGCCAGCAGCCCAGGGGGCAATTATTCACCCCTCCACTTT
-	TRBV2	TRBJ2-5	-	CASSPMRVRETQYF	TGTGCCAGCAGTCCCATGCGGGTACGAGAGACCCAGTACTTC
-	TRBV12-3/TRBV12-4	TRBJ1-5	few	CASSFDLRPQHF	TGTGCCAGCAGTTTCGACCTCCGGCCCCAGCATTTT
-	TRBV29-1	TRBJ1-4	-	CSAKGEQAFGEKLFF	TGCAGCGCCAAGGGTGAGCAGGCTTTTGGTGAAAAACTGTTTTTT
TRBD1	TRBV11-2	TRBJ1-2	once	CASSSDRDRRGYTF	TGTGCCAGCAGCAGCGACCGGGACAGGCGGGGCTACACCTTC
-	TRBV2	TRBJ1-1	many	CASSEGGNGNTEAFF	TGTGCCAGCAGTGAGGGGGGAAATGGGAACACTGAAGCTTTCTTT
-	TRBV7-2	TRBJ2-1	many	CASSLDLVGEQFF	TGTGCCAGCAGCTTAGATCTAGTTGGTGAGCAGTTCTTC
-	TRBV20-1	TRBJ1-1	-	CSARDVGITSGLGAFF	TGCAGTGCTAGAGATGTCGGCATAACCTCAGGGTTGGGAGCTTTCTTT
-	TRBV10-3	TRBJ1-3	few	CAIETGGLRNTIYF	TGTGCCATTGAGACAGGCGGTCTTAGAAACACCATATATTTT
TRBD2	TRBV5-1	TRBJ2-3	few	CATSLSASGGAQDTQYF	TGCGCCACCTCTTTATCTGCTAGCGGGGGGGCCCAAGATACGCAGTATTTT
TRBD1	TRBV10-2	TRBJ2-1	-	CASSTGRSNEQFF	TGCGCCAGTTCGACAGGGCGATCGAATGAGCAGTTCTTC
-	TRBV6-5	TRBJ2-1	few	CASSSGESSYNEQFF	TGTGCCAGCAGTTCCGGGGAGAGCTCCTACAATGAGCAGTTCTTC
-	TRBV6-6	TRBJ2-1	few	CASSYSLELQFF	TGTGCCAGCAGTTACTCTCTAGAGTTGCAGTTCTTC
TRBD2	TRBV6-2/TRBV6-3	TRBJ2-5	-	CASSPLWTSGGEQSQETQYF	TGTGCCAGCAGTCCCCTCTGGACTAGCGGGGGGGAACAGAGTCAAGAGACCCAGTACTTC
-	TRBV5-1	TRBJ2-2	many	CASSLGGTANTGELFF	TGCGCCAGCAGCTTGGGCGGGACAGCGAACACCGGGGAGCTGTTTTTT
TRBD1	TRBV5-1	TRBJ2-6	many	CASRPSPGQGISGANVLTF	TGCGCCAGCAGGCCCAGCCCGGGACAGGGGATATCCGGGGCCAACGTCCTGACTTTC
-	TRBV4-3	TRBJ2-2	few	CASSQEWGGELFF	TGCGCCAGCAGCCAAGAATGGGGCGGGGAGCTGTTTTTT
TRBD2	TRBV10-1	TRBJ2-2	few	CASSGFSGTNTGELFF	TGCGCCAGCAGTGGGTTTAGCGGGACGAACACCGGGGAGCTGTTTTTT
-	TRBV18	TRBJ1-1	few	CASSPPVGEVGAFF	TGTGCCAGCTCACCACCGGTTGGGGAGGTTGGGGCTTTCTTT
-	TRBV7-9	TRBJ1-2	few	CASSSLTSGGYTF	TGTGCCAGCAGCTCTCTCACCAGTGGCGGCTACACCTTC
TRBD2	TRBV10-3	TRBJ2-1	-	CAISGGLAGGNEQFF	TGTGCCATCAGTGGAGGACTAGCGGGGGGCAATGAGCAGTTCTTC
-	TRBV10-1	TRBJ2-7	few	CASSPSGGDEQYF	TGCGCCAGCTCGCCCTCAGGGGGGGACGAGCAGTACTTC
-	TRBV29-1	TRBJ2-7	few	CSVEPPLSYEQYF	TGCAGCGTTGAACCACCCCTCTCCTACGAGCAGTACTTC
-	TRBV5-1	TRBJ2-3	many	CASSLETDTQYF	TGCGCCAGCAGCCTGGAGACAGATACGCAGTATTTT
-	TRBV5-1	TRBJ2-7	-	CASHLDGAYEQYF	TGCGCCAGCCACCTCGACGGTGCCTACGAGCAGTACTTC
-	TRBV7-2	TRBJ1-1	few	CASSLEAGAGTEAFF	TGTGCCAGCAGCTTAGAGGCAGGGGCAGGCACTGAAGCTTTCTTT
-	TRBV4-1	TRBJ2-4	many	CASSQELRRITKNIQYF	TGCGCCAGCAGCCAAGAATTGAGGCGGATCACCAAAAACATTCAGTACTTC